Listed here are 2 T cell receptor beta chains from one sample, sequenced in a study of regulatory T cells in long-lasting Graves disease. Arm-PCR with iRepertoire HTBI primers amplified the CDR3 regions for these TCR beta libraries. MiXCR, run by TCRdb on the multiplex PCR reads, gives a single entry per CDR3 protein. The data contain about 400,000 distinct CDR3 sequences, around 21% of them singletons. Time point given: persistent/refractory GD, antithyroid drugs over 5 years with positive TRAb. PBMCs provided the RNA from which the TCR library was made. The sequenced sample was peripheral blood mononuclear cells (PBMCs), obtained when the disease was refractory, from a patient treated with antithyroid drugs. These receptors came from a female donor with Graves disease.

This clonotype occurred many times. V and J are TRBV2 and TRBJ2-7; tentatively, D is TRBD2 (6 bases). The CDR3 length is 15 residues. The germline CDR1 and CDR2 sequences are SNHLY and FYNNEI. V was shortened by 6 bases and J by 2 bases, with 17 bases between the two germline ends. DNA of the CDR3: TGTGCCAGCAGCCAGACTAGGAACGTCGCCTACGAGCAGTACTTC. This sequence encodes CASSQTRNVAYEQYF.

The chain combines TRBV29-1 with TRBJ2-5; D unclear. The CDR3 sequence is 12 residues long. Germline V gives CDR1 SQVTM, CDR2 ANQGSEA. Deletions cut 5 bases from V and 1 base from J, with 8 bases between. The DNA for the CDR3 is TGCAGCGTTTCCACGGGCCAAGAGACCCAGTACTTC. Translated: CSVSTGQETQYF.